This T cell receptor (beta chain) was sequenced during a study of shared clonotypes between healthy human individuals. Study as a whole: Plates per donor: three CD4 naive, three CD4 memory, two CD8 naive, one CD8 memory. Study-level findings and limits: Collection of samples was limited to blood; tissue repertoires likely differ. Larger estimated richness was generally seen in naive subsets than in memory subsets.

The method was immunoSEQ multiplex PCR; TCRdb's version includes in-frame clones alone and lacks a portion of them. The sample shows 2 million or so clones, about 95% of them seen only once. A note on this clone: The antigen is undetermined. The junction departs from germline at one end; a sequencing error may be responsible.

The CDR3 consists of 18 residues. CDR1 and CDR2 (germline): SGDLS, YYNGEE. The chain recombines TRBV9 with TRBJ1-1; a weak D match, TRBD1 (6 bases). This sequence was found in a man aged 18 to 35 in good health. The sequencing input was naive CD4+ T cells sorted from blood. The subset here: CD45RA+ positively selected. CDR3 region: CASSVGFNTGPLNTEAFF. The CDR3 nucleotides read TGCGCCAGCAGCGTAGGATTCAATACAGGGCCTTTGAACACTGAAGCTTTCTTT. Combining the CDR3 with reference TRBV9 and TRBJ1-1 gives the whole variable domain DSGVTQTPKHLITATGQRVTLRCSPRSGDLSVYWYQQSLDQGLQFLIQYYNGEERAKGNILERFSAQQFPDLHSELNLSSLELGDSALYFCASSVGFNTGPLNTEAFFGQGTRLTVV.